The 3 T cell receptor beta chains in this list originate from one sample, sequenced in a study of CD8+CD57+ T cells in acquired aplastic anemia. In patients chosen for sequencing, flow cytometry had shown CD8+CD57+ cell expansion. Genomic DNA templated the TCR beta VDJ and CDR3 profiling. TCRdb reprocessed the reads with MiXCR, giving one entry per CDR3 protein. The profile shows hundreds of thousands of distinct CDR3 sequences, more than 40% of them singletons. Source material: sorted CD4+, CD8+, or CD8+CD57+ T cells (not recorded which) from PBMCs. These TCRs come from a human donor with aplastic anemia.

This clonotype has a handful of counts. The V call is TRBV28, the J call TRBJ2-1; D possibly uses TRBD1 or TRBD2 (7 bases each). Germline V gene data show CDR1 as MDHEN and CDR2 as SYDVKM. Trimming left V 3 bases short and J 6 bases short, with 24 bases between. There are 18 residues in the CDR3. CDR3 in amino acids: CASSFRKTGRVAGNEQFF. As DNA, the CDR3 is TGTGCCAGCAGTTTTAGGAAGACAGGGAGGGTTGCAGGCAATGAGCAGTTCTTC.

V usage is TRBV20-1 and J usage is TRBJ1-5; D is ambiguous. The CDR3 runs 14 residues. Trimming shortened V by 3 bases and J by 2 bases, and 11 bases separated the two germline ends. The germline V gene encodes CDR1 DFQATT and CDR2 SNEGSKA (reference sequence). CDR3 coding DNA: TGCAGTGCTAGCCCCGGGAGGGGCAATCAGCCCCAGCATTTT. It yields the protein CSASPGRGNQPQHF.

This clonotype was counted a single time. Possible read error: a much larger clone is one base away. The J gene is TRBJ1-2, the V gene TRBV11-2; 11 nucleotides align to TRBD1. The V and J ends lost 5 bases and 2 bases, in that order; junction bases with no gene match: 1. The CDR3 has 14 residues. CDR1 and CDR2 (germline): SGHAT, FQNNGV. This chain's CDR3 is CASSRDRGNYGYTF. CDR3 nucleotide sequence: TGTGCCAGCAGCCGGGACAGGGGGAACTATGGCTACACCTTC. The variable domain in full, with the rest retrieved from reference TRBV11-2 and TRBJ1-2, is EAGVAQSPRYKIIEKRQSVAFWCNPISGHATLYWYQQILGQGPKLLIQFQNNGVVDDSQLPKDRFSAERLKGVDSTLKIQPAKLEDSAVYLCASSRDRGNYGYTFGSGTRLTVV.